The rows below give T cell receptor beta chains drawn from one sample of a study of blood T cell repertoires in COVID-19. Generated by immunoSEQ multiplex PCR, the TCRdb table keeps only in-frame clones and is missing some. Here the sample spans more than 45,000 clones, less than 90% being singletons. Sequencing was carried out using peripheral blood. These receptors were collected from a human donor with active COVID-19. The donor label of this sample is uncertain. Each CDR3 is given with its conserved first and last residue. Each record gives: clone size, D gene, V gene, J gene, CDR3 protein, CDR3 DNA. The D gene is left open where the match is weak. Clone size is given for some rows only: seen once, a few or many times, or a class if the clone is expanded.

-	-	TRBV6-2/TRBV6-3	TRBJ2-7	CASSYSAGVLYEQYF	TGTGCCAGCAGTTATTCAGCAGGGGTCCTCTACGAGCAGTACTTC
-	TRBD1	TRBV4-3	TRBJ1-1	CASSQGTGGMNTEAFF	TGCGCCAGCAGCCAAGGTACAGGGGGGATGAACACTGAAGCTTTCTTT
-	TRBD2	TRBV13	TRBJ2-7	CASSLREGSYEQYF	TGTGCCAGCAGCTTGAGGGAGGGGTCCTACGAGCAGTACTTC
-	-	TRBV10-3	TRBJ2-2	CAIFRGNTNTGELFF	TGTGCCATCTTCAGGGGAAATACGAACACCGGGGAGCTGTTTTTT
-	-	TRBV27	TRBJ1-1	CASSTWAAFGTEAFF	TGTGCCAGCTCAACATGGGCCGCATTTGGGACTGAAGCTTTCTTT
-	TRBD1	TRBV3-1/TRBV3-2	TRBJ1-1	CASSPRTGRRKHRNTEAFF	TGTGCCAGCAGCCCCCGGACAGGGCGAAGGAAACACCGAAACACTGAAGCTTTCTTT
once	-	TRBV7-2	TRBJ2-7	CASSPGISSYEQYF	TGTGCCAGCAGCCCCGGTATAAGCTCCTACGAGCAGTACTTC
-	-	TRBV6-5	TRBJ1-1	CATSGGATEAFF	TGTGCCACGTCGGGGGGGGCGACTGAAGCTTTCTTT
-	-	TRBV11-3	TRBJ2-3	CASSLQGTDTQYF	TGTGCCAGCAGCTTGCAGGGGACAGATACGCAGTATTTT
few	-	TRBV3-1/TRBV3-2	TRBJ2-3	CASSQDPRGLSTDTQYF	TGTGCCAGCAGCCAAGATCCCCGGGGACTCAGCACAGATACGCAGTATTTT
-	-	TRBV9	TRBJ2-3	CASSYGSGGGTDTQYF	TGTGCCAGCAGCTACGGGTCTGGCGGGGGCACAGATACGCAGTATTTT
-	-	TRBV5-5	TRBJ1-2	CASSFVEGHGYTF	TGTGCCAGCAGCTTTGTGGAGGGTCATGGCTACACCTTC
-	TRBD1	TRBV5-1	TRBJ1-1	CASSARTGGTEAFF	TGCGCCAGCAGCGCCCGGACAGGGGGCACTGAAGCTTTCTTT
-	-	TRBV15	TRBJ2-5	CATSSFDSQETQYF	TGTGCCACCAGCAGTTTCGACAGTCAAGAGACCCAGTACTTC
-	-	TRBV7-9	TRBJ1-2	CASSLVTAYGYTF	TGTGCCAGCAGCTTAGTGACAGCCTATGGCTACACCTTC
-	-	TRBV5-5	TRBJ1-2	CASSHSGIQNYGYTF	TGTGCCAGCAGCCATTCAGGGATCCAAAACTATGGCTACACCTTC
few	-	TRBV6-2/TRBV6-3	TRBJ2-2	CASSYLKRSVAGELFF	TGTGCCAGCAGTTACCTAAAACGGAGCGTAGCCGGGGAGCTGTTTTTT
-	TRBD2	TRBV5-1	TRBJ2-7	CASSLDGGGAYEQYF	TGCGCCAGCAGCTTGGATGGCGGGGGGGCCTACGAGCAGTACTTC
-	-	TRBV25-1	TRBJ1-2	CASRYGLYGYTF	TGTGCCAGCAGATACGGACTCTATGGCTACACCTTC
-	-	TRBV6-5	TRBJ1-1	CASFNREAFF	TGTGCCAGCTTCAACAGGGAAGCTTTCTTT
once	-	TRBV5-4	TRBJ2-3	CASSLRQSSGTDTQYF	TGTGCCAGCAGCTTGCGCCAGTCCAGTGGCACAGATACGCAGTATTTT
-	TRBD1	TRBV5-4	TRBJ1-1	CASSPGGPYFMNTEAFF	TGTGCCAGCAGCCCAGGGGGGCCATACTTCATGAACACTGAAGCTTTCTTT
-	-	TRBV2	TRBJ2-1	CASSEVKSTRSYNEQFF	TGTGCCAGCAGTGAAGTAAAAAGTACACGCTCCTACAATGAGCAGTTCTTC
-	TRBD2	TRBV9	TRBJ2-3	CASSPYSGGVQADTQYF	TGTGCCAGCAGCCCCTATAGCGGGGGGGTCCAAGCAGATACGCAGTATTTT
-	TRBD2	TRBV5-1	TRBJ2-7	CASSFGGVVWEQYF	TGCGCCAGCAGCTTTGGGGGGGTCGTTTGGGAGCAGTACTTC
-	-	TRBV3-1/TRBV3-2	TRBJ2-4	CASSLSGVENIQYF	TGTGCCAGCAGCCTTTCAGGGGTGGAGAACATTCAGTACTTC
few	TRBD2	TRBV15	TRBJ2-3	CATSTSGGAADTQYF	TGTGCCACCAGCACCAGCGGGGGGGCGGCAGATACGCAGTATTTT
few	TRBD1	TRBV4-1	TRBJ1-1	CASSPRQGENTEAFF	TGCGCCAGCAGCCCACGACAGGGTGAGAACACTGAAGCTTTCTTT
-	TRBD1	TRBV7-2	TRBJ2-3	CASSLGTQGAGDTQYF	TGTGCCAGCAGCTTAGGGACACAGGGGGCGGGAGATACGCAGTATTTT
-	TRBD1	TRBV29-1	TRBJ2-6	CSVNDRGPGANVLTF	TGCAGCGTCAACGACAGGGGGCCTGGGGCCAACGTCCTGACTTTC
-	-	TRBV5-1	TRBJ1-2	CASSPSGANYGYTF	TGCGCCAGCAGCCCATCGGGAGCTAACTATGGCTACACCTTC
-	-	TRBV7-6	TRBJ2-3	CASSPGYYTQYF	TGTGCCAGCAGCCCCGGGTACTATACGCAGTATTTT
once	-	TRBV18	TRBJ1-1	CASSLGQGFEAFF	TGTGCCAGCTCATTAGGGCAGGGATTTGAAGCTTTCTTT
-	TRBD2	TRBV7-3	TRBJ2-5	CASSLTKTSGETQYF	TGTGCCAGCAGCTTAACAAAGACTAGCGGAGAGACCCAGTACTTC
-	-	TRBV20-1	TRBJ1-2	CSASDNAPLRDGYTF	TGCAGTGCTAGTGACAATGCGCCTCTACGCGATGGCTACACCTTC
-	-	TRBV10-3	TRBJ1-2	CAISDPNNYGYTF	TGTGCCATCAGTGATCCTAATAACTATGGCTACACCTTC
few	-	TRBV19	TRBJ1-2	CASSIQGPNYGYTF	TGTGCCAGTAGTATACAGGGTCCTAACTATGGCTACACCTTC
-	-	TRBV18	TRBJ1-2	CASSPGGRGSYGYTF	TGTGCCAGCTCACCCGGCGGCAGGGGATCCTATGGCTACACCTTC
-	-	TRBV11-1	TRBJ2-3	CASSLVASRPNTQYF	TGTGCCAGCAGCTTAGTGGCTTCTCGCCCCAATACGCAGTATTTT
-	-	TRBV21-1	TRBJ2-1	CASSNFSHNEQFF	TGTGCCAGCAGCAACTTCTCCCACAATGAGCAGTTCTTC
-	TRBD1	TRBV5-5	TRBJ1-5	CASSPGQGENQPQHF	TGTGCCAGCAGCCCGGGACAGGGGGAAAATCAGCCCCAGCATTTT
few	-	TRBV12-3/TRBV12-4	TRBJ2-3	CASSLAGAHTQYF	TGTGCCAGCAGTTTAGCGGGGGCTCATACGCAGTATTTT
-	TRBD2	TRBV18	TRBJ2-5	CASSPLAGGPETQYF	TGTGCCAGCTCACCCCTCGCGGGGGGGCCGGAGACCCAGTACTTC
once	TRBD2	TRBV27	TRBJ2-2	CASRRTSGGRNTGELFF	TGTGCCAGCAGAAGGACTAGCGGGGGCAGAAACACCGGGGAGCTGTTTTTT
-	TRBD2	TRBV7-2	TRBJ2-7	CASSLGGGGYEQYF	TGTGCCAGCAGCTTAGGCGGGGGTGGCTACGAGCAGTACTTC
-	-	TRBV6-6	TRBJ1-2	CATKGQGSLEGYTF	TGTGCCACCAAGGGCCAGGGGAGTTTGGAGGGCTACACCTTC
once	TRBD1	TRBV24-1	TRBJ1-6	CATSESDRVLHF	TGTGCCACCAGTGAATCCGACAGGGTCCTCCACTTT
-	-	TRBV5-6	TRBJ1-5	CASSLGQRNQPQHF	TGTGCCAGCAGCTTGGGACAGCGCAATCAGCCCCAGCATTTT
-	TRBD1	TRBV7-2	TRBJ1-6	CASSHSGGTGNNSPLHF	TGTGCCAGCAGCCACTCAGGGGGGACAGGGAATAATTCACCCCTCCACTTT